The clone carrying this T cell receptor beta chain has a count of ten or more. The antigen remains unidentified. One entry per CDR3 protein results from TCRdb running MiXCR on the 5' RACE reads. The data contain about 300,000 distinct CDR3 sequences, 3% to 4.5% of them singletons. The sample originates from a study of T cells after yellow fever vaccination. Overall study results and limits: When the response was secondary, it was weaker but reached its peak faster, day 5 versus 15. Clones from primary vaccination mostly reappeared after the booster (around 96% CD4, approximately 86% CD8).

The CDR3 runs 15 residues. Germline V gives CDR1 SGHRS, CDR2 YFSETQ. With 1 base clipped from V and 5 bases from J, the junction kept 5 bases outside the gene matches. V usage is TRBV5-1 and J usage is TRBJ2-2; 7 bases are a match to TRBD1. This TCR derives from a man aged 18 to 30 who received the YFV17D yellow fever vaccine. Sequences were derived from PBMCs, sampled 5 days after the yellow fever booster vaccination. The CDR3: CASSLSGQRTGELFF. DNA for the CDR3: TGCGCCAGCAGCTTGTCGGGACAGAGAACCGGGGAGCTGTTTTTT.